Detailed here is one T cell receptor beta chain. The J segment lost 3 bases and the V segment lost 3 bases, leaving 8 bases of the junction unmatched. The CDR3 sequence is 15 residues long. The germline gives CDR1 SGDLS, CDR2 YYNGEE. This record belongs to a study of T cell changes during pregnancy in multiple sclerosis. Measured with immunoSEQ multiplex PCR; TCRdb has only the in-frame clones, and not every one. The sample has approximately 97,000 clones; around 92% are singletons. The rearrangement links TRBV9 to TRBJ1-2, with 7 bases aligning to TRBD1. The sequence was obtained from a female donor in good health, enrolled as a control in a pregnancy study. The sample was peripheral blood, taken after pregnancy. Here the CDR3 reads CASSDAGQSYYGYTF. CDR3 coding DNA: TGTGCCAGCAGCGATGCGGGACAGTCCTACTATGGCTACACCTTC.